The 27 T cell receptor beta chains reported below all come from one sample, sequenced in a study of OX40 agonist ivuxolimab in advanced cancers. The method was immunoSEQ multiplex PCR; TCRdb's version includes in-frame clones alone and lacks a portion of them. The sample consists of about 91,000 clones, less than 90% of them appearing once. This material consisted of CD4+ or CD8+ T cells sorted from blood, taken in a trial of the OX40 agonist ivuxolimab. The receptors were sampled from an adult with an advanced solid tumor such as melanoma, head and neck, liver or kidney cancer.

V and J are TRBV11-2 and TRBJ2-3; perhaps TRBD2 as D (7 bases). V lost 1 base and J 8 bases, leaving 19 bases between the germline ends. CDR3 size: 16 residues. Germline CDR1 is SGHAT and CDR2 is FQNNGV. CDR3 coding DNA: TGTGCCAGCAGCTTAGCGGGGGGCGTTTCCCCAGGTACGCAGTATTTT. This gives the protein CASSLAGGVSPGTQYF.

This sequence joins TRBV6-6 and TRBJ1-4; no clear D. CDR1 and CDR2 (germline): MNHNY, SVGAGI (reference sequence). Trimming took off 6 bases at V and 0 bases at J, with 14 bases between the two ends. There are 16 residues in the CDR3. The DNA of the CDR3 is TGTGCCAGCAGCCCGGACTGGGGTTCAACTAATGAAAAACTGTTTTTT. Its protein is CASSPDWGSTNEKLFF.

The chain recombines TRBV7-2 with TRBJ2-1; no clear D gene. The CDR3 has 14 amino acids. The germline V gene encodes CDR1 SGHTA and CDR2 FQGNSA. V dropped 6 bases and J dropped 0 bases, with 9 bases sitting between them. CDR3: CASREPSSYNEQFF. Here the CDR3 DNA reads TGTGCCAGCAGGGAGCCTAGCTCCTACAATGAGCAGTTCTTC.

The chain carries TRBV6-5 and TRBJ1-6; D is ambiguous. CDR3 length equals 15 residues. V lost 2 bases to trimming and J lost 5 bases, with 10 bases between them. Per the germline V gene, CDR1 is MNHEY and CDR2 is SVGAGI. The CDR3 region has the DNA TGTGCCAGCAGTTACAGGACGGAGAATAATTCACCCCTCCACTTT. Amino acid sequence: CASSYRTENNSPLHF.

This rearrangement joins TRBV28 to TRBJ2-3, with TRBD1 matching 9 bases. The CDR3 contains 13 residues. The junction had 8 bases not matched to a gene; V was cut back by 5 bases and J by 11 bases. Per germline, CDR1 MDHEN and CDR2 SYDVKM. The CDR3 bases are TGTGCCAGCAGTCCGCCTAGGGGACAGGGGCAGTATTTT. Translated, it gives CASSPPRGQGQYF. The variable domain in full, completed from reference TRBV28 and TRBJ2-3, reads DVKVTQSSRYLVKRTGEKVFLECVQDMDHENMFWYRQDPGLGLRLIYFSYDVKMKEKGDIPEGYSVSREKKERFSLILESASTNQTSMYLCASSPPRGQGQYFGPGTRLTVL.

This clone was observed a single time. The chain carries TRBV5-5 and TRBJ1-4, with a possible D match to TRBD1 (5 bases). Trimming removed 0 bases from V and 8 bases from J, with 14 bases in between. The CDR3 covers 15 residues. CDR1 SGHKS and CDR2 YYEKEE come from the germline V gene (reference sequence). In nucleotides, the CDR3 is TGTGCCAGCAGCTTGGGGCAGGGTTTTAGGGAAAAACTGTTTTTT. It encodes CASSLGQGFREKLFF.

The V and J genes are TRBV29-1 and TRBJ1-1; a possible D gene is TRBD1 (6 bases). CDR3 length: 13 amino acids. In germline, CDR1 is SQVTM, CDR2 ANQGSEA. V lost 2 bases and J lost 4, with 11 bases in between. In DNA form, the CDR3 reads TGCAGCGTTGAAAACAGGGTAGGCACTGAAGCTTTCTTT. It is translated as CSVENRVGTEAFF.

V and J are TRBV10-3 and TRBJ2-4, with 9 bases fitting TRBD1. Germline CDR1 reads ENHRY; CDR2 reads SYGVKD. V trimming: 4 bases; J trimming: 5 bases; junction bases outside the gene matches: 6. The CDR3 has 15 amino acids. The DNA of the CDR3 is TGTGCCATCAGTGGAACGGGACAGGGAGAAAACATTCAGTACTTC. Translated: CAISGTGQGENIQYF.

The chain recombines TRBV7-9 with TRBJ1-6; maybe TRBD1 (5 bases). Trimming removed 1 base from V and 10 bases from J, with 8 bases in between. The CDR3 is made up of 13 amino acids. Germline V gene data show CDR1 as SEHNR and CDR2 as FQNEAQ (reference sequence). The CDR3 DNA sequence: TGTGCCAGCAGCTTAGAAGGGGAATCACCCCTCCACTTT. Its protein product is CASSLEGESPLHF.

The J gene is TRBJ1-4, the V gene TRBV9; D is unclear. Per the germline V gene, CDR1 is SGDLS and CDR2 is YYNGEE. Trimming shortened V by 0 bases and J by 6 bases, and 9 bases separated the two germline ends. The CDR3 loop spans 14 amino acids. CDR3 residues: CASSVGAWDEKLFF. The CDR3 coding sequence is TGTGCCAGCAGCGTAGGAGCGTGGGATGAAAAACTGTTTTTT.

This sequence joins TRBV6-5 and TRBJ1-6; perhaps TRBD1 as D (5 bases). V was shortened by 7 bases and J by 8 bases, with 12 bases between the two germline ends. In germline, CDR1 is MNHEY, CDR2 SVGAGI. The CDR3 contains 13 residues. CDR3 amino acids: CASTRDGYSPLHF. Here the CDR3 DNA reads TGTGCCAGCACCCGGGACGGCTATTCACCCCTCCACTTT.

The chain employs TRBV6-5 and TRBJ1-5, with TRBD1 as a possible D gene (6 bases). This CDR3 spans 14 amino acids. The germline V gene encodes CDR1 MNHEY and CDR2 SVGAGI. The V end was cut by 0 bases, the J end by 6 bases, with 9 bases between. The chain's CDR3 is CASSYSGGFQPQHF. The DNA for the CDR3 is TGTGCCAGCAGTTACTCTGGGGGCTTTCAGCCCCAGCATTTT.

The chain is built from TRBV30 and TRBJ1-1, with a weak D call TRBD1 (5 bases). This CDR3 has 12 amino acids. Trimming left V 5 bases short and J 4 bases short, with 11 bases between. Per germline, CDR1 GTSNPN and CDR2 SVGIG (reference sequence). CDR3 DNA: TGTGCCTGGGGGAGGGGTGTCACTGAAGCTTTCTTT. This encodes CAWGRGVTEAFF.

In DNA, the CDR3 is TGTGCCAGCAGCATCGGACAGGCGAACACTGAAGCTTTCTTT. Its protein is CASSIGQANTEAFF. V usage is TRBV9 and J usage is TRBJ1-1, with 7 bases lining up with TRBD1. Germline-derived CDR1 and CDR2 are SGDLS and YYNGEE. This CDR3 is 14 amino acids long. V shed 4 bases and J 1 base; nucleotides not matched to a gene: 4.

The chain combines TRBV19 with TRBJ1-2; 9 bases are shared with TRBD1. The CDR3 spans 15 residues. V shed 6 bases, J shed 8 bases, and the junction held 13 bases outside the gene matches. Germline-derived CDR1 and CDR2 are LNHDA and SQIVND (reference sequence). The CDR3 nucleotides are TGTGCCAGTAGGATTGATGGACAGGGGATCGGCGGCTACACCTTC. This translates into CASRIDGQGIGGYTF. The full variable domain, completed using reference TRBV19 and TRBJ1-2, is DGGITQSPKYLFRKEGQNVTLSCEQNLNHDAMYWYRQDPGQGLRLIYYSQIVNDFQKGDIAEGYSVSREKKESFPLTVTSAQKNPTAFYLCASRIDGQGIGGYTFGSGTRLTVV.

The chain links TRBV5-1 to TRBJ2-3; D may correspond to TRBD1 or TRBD2 (5 bases each). Per germline, CDR1 SGHRS and CDR2 YFSETQ. The CDR3 has 15 residues. Trimming stripped 4 bases from V and 2 bases from J, with 14 bases between. The CDR3 here is CASSVGTANTDTQYF. DNA of the CDR3: TGCGCCAGCAGCGTTGGGACCGCAAACACAGATACGCAGTATTTT.

V usage is TRBV4-3 and J usage is TRBJ2-1; possibly TRBD2 for D (5 bases). Germline V lookup: CDR1 LGHNA, CDR2 YSLEER. Trimming stripped 3 bases from V and 1 base from J, with 13 bases between. The CDR3 loop spans 16 amino acids. The CDR3 sequence: CASSHLSGISYNEQFF. CDR3 DNA: TGCGCCAGCAGCCACCTTTCGGGGATTTCCTACAATGAGCAGTTCTTC.

This clone was detected a few times. This sequence joins TRBV25-1 and TRBJ2-2; the D gene is possibly TRBD2 (5 bases). From germline, CDR1 is MGHDK and CDR2 SYGVNS. The V and J ends lost 8 bases and 4 bases respectively, with 14 bases between them. The CDR3 loop spans 14 amino acids. CDR3 loop: CASLGSGTTGELFF. The CDR3 nucleotides read TGTGCCAGCCTGGGATCGGGAACCACCGGGGAGCTGTTTTTT.

V and J are TRBV5-6 and TRBJ1-1; 7 bases agree with TRBD1. The CDR3 has 16 amino acids. Looked up from germline, CDR1 is SGHDT and CDR2 is YYEEEE. J gave up 0 bases and V 1 base, and 6 bases lay outside the gene matches. CDR3 region: CASSLRSTGVNTEAFF. CDR3 in DNA: TGTGCCAGCAGCTTGCGATCCACAGGGGTGAACACTGAAGCTTTCTTT.

The rearrangement uses TRBV7-3 and TRBJ2-3, with D possibly TRBD1 on 6 matching bases. Germline loops: CDR1 SGHTA, CDR2 FQGTGA. Trimming left V 5 bases short and J 9 bases short, with 18 bases between. The CDR3 is 14 amino acids. This CDR3 is CASSPTSQGKTQYF. The CDR3 nucleotides read TGTGCCAGCAGCCCTACGTCCCAGGGGAAGACGCAGTATTTT.

The chain links TRBV7-6 to TRBJ1-2; D possibly corresponds to TRBD1 (6 bases). The CDR3 sequence is 18 residues long. Germline V gives CDR1 SGHVS, CDR2 FNYEAQ. Between the trimmed V and J ends, which lost 4 bases and 3 bases, there was a span of 24 bases. DNA for the CDR3: TGTGCCAGCAGCTCATTAGGGGGTGGGAGGGTATCGCACTATGGCTACACCTTC. Protein sequence: CASSSLGGGRVSHYGYTF.

This chain joins TRBV10-3 and TRBJ1-2, with D unresolved. Germline V gives CDR1 ENHRY, CDR2 SYGVKD. The CDR3 contains 15 residues. V was pared by 0 bases and J by 3 bases, with 11 bases between. CDR3 sequence (DNA): TGTGCCATCAGTGAGTCGTCCTACCGTGACTATGGCTACACCTTC. Residues: CAISESSYRDYGYTF.

The chain carries TRBV28 and TRBJ1-4; 9 bases agree with TRBD1. Germline lookup yields CDR1 MDHEN and CDR2 SYDVKM. J lost 4 bases, V lost 7 bases, and 7 bases had no gene match. There are 15 residues in the CDR3. The CDR3: CASKTPGQGNEKLFF. DNA of the CDR3: TGTGCCAGCAAGACCCCGGGACAGGGTAATGAAAAACTGTTTTTT.

The sample holds a few counts of this clone. The chain carries TRBV28 and TRBJ2-3; TRBD1 agrees at 10 bases. Germline trimming cut 5 bases from V and 3 bases from J; bases unmatched to any gene: 2. Per the germline V gene, CDR1 is MDHEN and CDR2 is SYDVKM. This CDR3 comprises 14 residues. The CDR3 region is CASSRTGGTDTQYF. The CDR3 DNA reads as TGTGCCAGCAGTCGGACAGGGGGGACAGATACGCAGTATTTT.

This rearrangement joins TRBV10-1 to TRBJ2-3; TRBD1 agrees at 10 bases. With V trimmed by 6 bases and J by 3 bases, 9 bases remained unmatched. Germline lookup yields CDR1 WNHNN and CDR2 SYGVQD (reference sequence). The CDR3 has 16 residues. The DNA for the CDR3 is TGCGCCAGCAGCCCTGGACAGGGGGTAAGAACAGATACGCAGTATTTT. It is translated as CASSPGQGVRTDTQYF.

The V call is TRBV7-2, the J call TRBJ2-7; D is ambiguous. The V gene's germline CDR1 is SGHTA and CDR2 FQGNSA. The CDR3 sequence is 14 residues long. The germline V and J ends were trimmed by 5 bases and 5 bases, with 16 bases remaining between them. CDR3 residues: CASSHSQLGHEQYV. DNA of the CDR3: TGTGCCAGCAGCCACTCACAGCTTGGCCACGAGCAGTACGTC.

The chain joins TRBV11-1 to TRBJ2-5; D is possibly TRBD1 (6 bases). Trimming left V 0 bases short and J 2 bases short, with 16 bases between. The V gene's germline CDR1 is SGHAT and CDR2 FQDESV (reference sequence). The CDR3 totals 17 residues. DNA for the CDR3: TGTGCCAGCAGCTTAGCTTATAGGGGGTGGGGGCAAGAGACCCAGTACTTC. Amino acids: CASSLAYRGWGQETQYF.